This TCR beta chain was obtained from a study of OX40 agonist ivuxolimab in advanced cancers. Whole-study findings and limits: Clonal expansion was seen in CD4+ and CD8+ blood T cells by week 6 at 0.1 to 3.0 mg/kg.

Patients were ineligible given autoimmune disease history or systemic immunosuppression. Sequencing used immunoSEQ multiplex PCR; TCRdb keeps in-frame clones, though not all of them. The table lists tens of thousands of clones, less than 90% of them singletons, with about 3% in the top ten. CDR1 is SGHNT and CDR2 is YYREEE in the germline V gene (reference sequence). The ends were cut back, 3 bases at V and 5 bases at J, with 9 bases in the middle. CDR3 length: 12 amino acids. As regards this clone: Its target is unknown.

The sequences come from CD4+ or CD8+ T cells sorted from blood, collected in a trial of the OX40 agonist ivuxolimab. The chain couples TRBV5-4 to TRBJ2-7; weak D call: TRBD2 (6 bases). The origin of this receptor is an adult with an advanced solid tumor such as melanoma, head and neck, liver or kidney cancer. The DNA of the CDR3 is TGTGCCAGCAGCTCTGGAGGGGACGAGCAGTACTTC. It encodes CASSSGGDEQYF.